This TCR beta chain came from a study of T cell responses to AZD1222 COVID-19 vaccine. Regarding the study as a whole: Recipients of two AZD1222 doses showed rising Spike-specific TCR breadth and depth. Donors in the cohort were predominantly white British and more often female, and clonal diversity was possibly underestimated.

Details on this clone: Its antigen is not identified.

Germline V gene lookup returns CDR1 LNHNV and CDR2 YYDKDF (reference sequence). Trimming removed 0 bases at V and 2 bases at J, with 11 bases between. This CDR3 has 15 residues. Here immunoSEQ multiplex PCR was the method, and the copy in TCRdb shows in-frame clones only, minus some. The data show around 130,000 clones, around 90% seen once. The clonotype was recovered from an adult who received the MenACWY meningococcal vaccine as a control. Source: peripheral blood, taken 28 days after the second dose of the MenACWY control vaccine. The chain combines TRBV15 with TRBJ2-7; D gene ambiguous. CDR3 sequence: CATSREGSHTYEQYF. CDR3 bases: TGTGCCACCAGCAGAGAGGGCAGCCATACCTACGAGCAGTACTTC.